The 27 T cell receptor beta chains reported below all come from one sample, sequenced in a study of blood T cells in healthy people across ages (dated by TCRdb to the mid-2010s). The receptor library was made with 5' RACE. A second PCR of about 6 to 11 cycles was run with a J-beta primer mix and a sample-barcoded 5' primer. The public reads were reprocessed in TCRdb via fastp at Q25 and MiXCR, keeping in-frame beta chains. Each CDR3 protein gets just one entry, which takes the most common genes and DNA from the rows behind it. Across this sample there are around 1,900,000 distinct CDR3 sequences, with more than 35% seen only once. Of the sample, 20% to 25% is held by the ten largest clones. Sequencing was performed on blood. These receptors originate from a human donor in good health.

Here the CDR3 reads CATSVEGGPYNEQFF. The CDR3 coding sequence is TGTGCCACCAGCGTAGAGGGAGGCCCCTACAATGAGCAGTTCTTC. V gene TRBV15 combines with J gene TRBJ2-1, with D tentatively TRBD2 (6 bases). V was pared by 5 bases and J by 2 bases, with 13 bases between. Germline CDR1 is LNHNV and CDR2 is YYDKDF (reference sequence). The CDR3 spans 15 residues.

This chain connects TRBV6-2 or TRBV6-3 to TRBJ1-4; perhaps TRBD1 as D (5 bases). This CDR3 has 15 amino acids. V lost 5 bases and J 7 bases, leaving 17 bases between the germline ends. Germline values: CDR1 MNHEY, CDR2 SVGEGT. CDR3 DNA sequence: TGTGCCAGCAGTCTACCTGGACGGGGGAGTGAAAAACTGTTTTTT. Its translation is CASSLPGRGSEKLFF.

V gene TRBV29-1 combines with J gene TRBJ1-1; D is unclear. The germline CDR1 and CDR2 sequences are SQVTM and ANQGSEA. The V gene lost 4 bases and the J gene lost 2 bases, with 14 bases spanning the gap. The CDR3 sequence is 14 residues long. The CDR3 DNA sequence: TGCAGCGTTGCCTCACGGGTCGCCAACACTGAAGCTTTCTTT. Its protein product is CSVASRVANTEAFF.

This chain connects TRBV19 to TRBJ2-3; 7 positions agree with TRBD1. The CDR3 length is 14 residues. Trimming cost V 10 bases and J 5 bases; bases outside gene matches: 12. Per the germline V gene, CDR1 is LNHDA and CDR2 is SQIVND (reference sequence). CDR3 loop: CATHKDRDEDTQYF. CDR3 sequence (DNA): TGTGCCACACACAAAGACAGGGATGAAGATACGCAGTATTTT.

The chain joins TRBV5-1 to TRBJ2-5; maybe TRBD2 (5 bases). The CDR3 is 15 amino acids. The V gene's germline CDR1 is SGHRS and CDR2 YFSETQ. Trimming removed 1 base from V and 4 bases from J, with 14 bases in between. The DNA for the CDR3 is TGCGCCAGCAGCTTGTTCCCAGCGGTGGGAGAGACCCAGTACTTC. Translation: CASSLFPAVGETQYF.

This clonotype was observed a few times. This sequence joins TRBV20-1 and TRBJ1-1; a possible D gene is TRBD1 (6 bases). CDR3 length: 14 amino acids. Germline CDR1 and CDR2: DFQATT and SNEGSKA (reference sequence). The V end lost 1 base, the J end lost 5 bases, and 14 bases lay between the germline ends. The CDR3 spells CSARGGGARTEAFF. As DNA, the CDR3 is TGCAGTGCTAGAGGCGGGGGGGCGCGAACTGAAGCTTTCTTT.

The rearrangement uses TRBV9 and TRBJ1-6; TRBD1 might be the D (5 bases). Germline assignment: CDR1 SGDLS and CDR2 YYNGEE. Trimming took 4 bases from V and 9 from J, leaving 20 bases between them. This CDR3 has 16 amino acids. The CDR3 reads CASSPRGVGVGSPLHF. DNA of the CDR3: TGTGCCAGCAGCCCTCGGGGTGTGGGGGTTGGTTCACCCCTCCACTTT.

The rearrangement joins TRBV10-3 to TRBJ2-5; TRBD1 is a possible D gene (5 bases). The end of the DNA aligns better with TRBJ2-7, so the J call may be wrong. Germline loops: CDR1 ENHRY, CDR2 SYGVKD. CDR3 length: 13 residues. The CDR3 nucleotides read TGTGCCATCAGTGGCCTGGACCAGGGCGAGCAGTACTTC. It is translated as CAISGLDQGEQYF.

The chain links TRBV6-5 to TRBJ2-2; 13 nucleotides line up with TRBD2. The trim removed 6 bases at V and 4 bases at J, leaving 5 bases unmatched. CDR1 is MNHEY, CDR2 SVGAGI, per germline. The CDR3 extends over 16 amino acids. The CDR3 nucleotides are TGTGCCAGCAGACTAGCGGGGGGGCTCGTCACCGGGGAGCTGTTTTTT. Protein: CASRLAGGLVTGELFF.

This clonotype was detected a few times. The CDR3 region has the DNA TGTGCCAGCAGTGGGACAGGGATTGAAGCTTTCTTT. Its translation is CASSGTGIEAFF. The chain links TRBV12-3 or TRBV12-4 to TRBJ1-1; 9 bases map to TRBD1. This CDR3 is built from 12 residues. The V gene end was trimmed by 5 bases and the J gene end by 7 bases; junction bases not matched to a gene: 2.

This clonotype has only a few counts. The chain combines TRBV12-3 or TRBV12-4 with TRBJ1-1, with TRBD1 as a possible D gene (5 bases). The CDR3 covers 12 residues. Deletions cut 6 bases from V and 11 bases from J, with 16 bases between. As DNA, the CDR3 is TGTGCCAGCAGCGGGGGGAGAGTCGGGGCTTTCTTT. Encoded protein: CASSGGRVGAFF.

To note about this clonotype: A junction end diverges from the germline sequence, so it may reflect a read error. The chain recombines TRBV7-9 with TRBJ1-1, with D perhaps TRBD1 (5 bases). This CDR3 is 14 amino acids long. CDR1 is SEHNR and CDR2 is FQNEAQ in the germline V gene (reference sequence). CDR3 region: CASSFRDPTLEAFF. The CDR3, as DNA: TGCGCCAGCAGCTTCCGGGACCCAACCCTTGAAGCTTTCTTT. Variable domain in full (rest from reference TRBV7-9 and TRBJ1-1): DTGVSQNPRHKITKRGQNVTFRCDPISEHNRLYWYRQTLGQGPEFLTYFQNEAQLEKSRLLSDRFSAERPKGSFSTLEIQRTEQGDSAMYLCASSFRDPTLEAFFGQGTRLTVV.

The chain combines TRBV28 with TRBJ1-1, with TRBD1 as a possible D gene (5 bases). Germline assignment: CDR1 MDHEN and CDR2 SYDVKM. The CDR3 extends over 13 amino acids. The V end was cut by 6 bases, the J end by 6 bases, with 14 bases between. The CDR3 nucleotides are TGTGCCAGCAGACGCGGGGGAGTGCCTGAAGCTTTCTTT. Translating it yields CASRRGGVPEAFF.

This clonotype was seen more than once but under ten times. The genes are TRBV2 and TRBJ2-1; D gene ambiguous. The CDR3 has 12 residues. Germline V gives CDR1 SNHLY, CDR2 FYNNEI. V was shortened by 1 base and J by 12 bases, with 10 bases between the two germline ends. CDR3 in amino acids: CASSEVWMGQFF. In DNA form, the CDR3 reads TGTGCCAGCAGTGAAGTCTGGATGGGGCAGTTCTTC.

DNA of the CDR3: TGTGCCACCCGGACAGGGGGGGGGAGAGATGAGCAGTTCTTC. Amino acid sequence: CATRTGGGRDEQFF. The chain joins TRBV15 to TRBJ2-1; 10 bases map to TRBD1. Unmatched junction bases numbered 9, after V lost 8 bases and J lost 8 bases. The germline V gene has CDR1 LNHNV and CDR2 YYDKDF (reference sequence). CDR3 length equals 14 residues.

The CDR3 sequence is CASTLGNTEAFF. The CDR3 DNA sequence: TGTGCCAGCACCCTGGGGAACACTGAAGCTTTCTTT. This rearrangement joins TRBV12-3 or TRBV12-4 to TRBJ1-1; D remains ambiguous. The CDR3 extends over 12 amino acids. V shed 7 bases and J shed 1 base, with 7 bases lying between them.

V and J are TRBV5-1 and TRBJ1-2; 11 positions match TRBD1. Trimming cost V 0 bases and J 3 bases; bases outside gene matches: 13. Germline V lookup: CDR1 SGHRS, CDR2 YFSETQ. The CDR3 extends over 19 amino acids. CDR3 residues: CASSLDPGQGVLSDYGYTF. The CDR3 nucleotides are TGCGCCAGCAGCTTGGATCCGGGACAGGGGGTGCTTTCTGACTATGGCTACACCTTC.

This clonotype showed up just a few times. The chain is built from TRBV7-2 and TRBJ2-3; TRBD2 aligns across 9 bases. This CDR3 comprises 14 residues. Unmatched junction bases numbered 3, after V lost 3 bases and J lost 5 bases. Germline lookup yields CDR1 SGHTA and CDR2 FQGNSA. The DNA of the CDR3 is TGTGCCAGCAGCTTCGCGGGGGGGGGAGATACGCAGTATTTT. Its protein product is CASSFAGGGDTQYF.

The chain joins TRBV4-3 to TRBJ1-2; TRBD1 might be the D (5 bases). The V end was cut by 0 bases, the J end by 4 bases, with 12 bases between. The CDR3 length is 15 residues. In germline, CDR1 is LGHNA, CDR2 YSLEER. CDR3 DNA: TGCGCCAGCAGCCAAGAAACCGGGACCACCTATGGCTACACCTTC. Its protein is CASSQETGTTYGYTF.

This clonotype was counted a single time. The V call is TRBV19, the J call TRBJ1-6, with 7 bases identical to TRBD1. There are 15 residues in the CDR3. Germline V gene data show CDR1 as LNHDA and CDR2 as SQIVND (reference sequence). Losses at the gene ends were 4 bases for V and 10 bases for J; bases not matched to a gene: 10. The CDR3: CASSTRGRGFSPLHF. The CDR3 coding sequence is TGTGCCAGTAGTACTCGGGGCAGGGGGTTCTCACCCCTCCACTTT.

This clonotype turned up a few times. The rearrangement uses TRBV7-2 and TRBJ2-3, with D possibly TRBD2 on 5 matching bases. The germline gives CDR1 SGHTA, CDR2 FQGNSA. V lost 2 bases and J 4 bases, leaving 13 bases between the germline ends. This CDR3 spans 15 amino acids. The CDR3 spells CASSLLNGVSDTQYF. The CDR3 DNA sequence: TGTGCCAGCAGCTTACTAAACGGGGTGTCAGATACGCAGTATTTT.

The chain uses TRBV11-3 and TRBJ2-3, with 7 bases fitting TRBD1. J gave up 6 bases and V 5 bases, and 11 bases lay outside the gene matches. The CDR3 runs 15 residues. Germline V CDR1 and CDR2: SGHNT, YENEEA. CDR3 DNA sequence: TGTGCCAGCAGCCTCCGACAGGGTACGGCCGATACGCAGTATTTT. This gives the protein CASSLRQGTADTQYF.

The genes are TRBV20-1 and TRBJ1-6; possible D gene TRBD1, 6 bases. Germline V gives CDR1 DFQATT, CDR2 SNEGSKA (reference sequence). This CDR3 contains 16 residues. V was clipped by 4 bases and J by 9 bases, with 22 bases between them. The chain's CDR3 is CSAIVQGLRVGSPLHF. The CDR3 nucleotides are TGCAGTGCTATTGTACAGGGTCTAAGGGTGGGTTCACCCCTCCACTTT.

To note about this clonotype: This may come from a read error, since a much larger clone is one base off. V usage is TRBV7-6 and J usage is TRBJ2-5, with D perhaps TRBD1 or TRBD2 (5 bases each). V was pared by 5 bases and J by 4 bases, with 11 bases between. Germline assignment: CDR1 SGHVS and CDR2 FNYEAQ. The CDR3 totals 13 residues. DNA of the CDR3: TGTGCCAGCAGCGATCAGGGACGAGAGACCCAGTACTTC. Translation gives CASSDQGRETQYF.

This rearrangement joins TRBV20-1 to TRBJ2-7, with TRBD1 matching over 9 bases. The CDR3 extends over 15 amino acids. Germline values: CDR1 DFQATT, CDR2 SNEGSKA (reference sequence). CDR3 nucleotides: TGCTCCCTGGGGGCAGGACAGGGGCCTTCTTCGCAGCAGTACTTC. Its protein is CSLGAGQGPSSQQYF.

In DNA, the CDR3 is TGTGCCACCCAACCAGGGGGGGGCTTCTATAATTCACCCCTCCACTTT. Translated: CATQPGGGFYNSPLHF. The chain recombines TRBV28 with TRBJ1-6; 7 bases map to TRBD1. The ends lost 10 bases at V and 3 bases at J; junction bases unmatched: 12. The germline CDR1 and CDR2 sequences are MDHEN and SYDVKM. This CDR3 comprises 16 residues.

The V gene is TRBV15, the J gene TRBJ2-4; 7 positions agree with TRBD1. Germline CDR1 LNHNV, CDR2 YYDKDF (reference sequence). This CDR3 has 15 amino acids. V shed 1 base, J shed 6 bases, and the junction held 6 bases outside the gene matches. This CDR3 reads CATSRATGFGNIQYF. CDR3 nucleotide sequence: TGTGCCACCAGCAGAGCGACAGGGTTCGGAAACATTCAGTACTTC.